This T cell receptor (beta chain) was observed in a study of cytomegalovirus exposure and HLA in healthy donors. The CDR3 is 16 amino acids. Germline V gene sequence: CDR1 SNHLY, CDR2 FYNNEI. V shed 8 bases and J 7 bases; nucleotides not matched to a gene: 13. In this sample, this clone turned up once. Primers included in the PCR were 60 Vbeta and 13 Jbeta primers. Profiling relied on immunoSEQ multiplex PCR, and the TCRdb table lists in-frame clones only, not all of them. This table has around 170,000 clones, approximately 71% appearing once. Material for sequencing was PBMCs. This TCR derives from a girl between 5 and 17 years old in good health and CMV-seronegative. The chain carries TRBV2 and TRBJ2-1, with 11 bases fitting TRBD1. The CDR3 coding sequence is TGTGCCAGCCGAGTCTCGTCTGGACAGGGGGCAAATGAGCAGTTCTTC. Protein sequence: CASRVSSGQGANEQFF.